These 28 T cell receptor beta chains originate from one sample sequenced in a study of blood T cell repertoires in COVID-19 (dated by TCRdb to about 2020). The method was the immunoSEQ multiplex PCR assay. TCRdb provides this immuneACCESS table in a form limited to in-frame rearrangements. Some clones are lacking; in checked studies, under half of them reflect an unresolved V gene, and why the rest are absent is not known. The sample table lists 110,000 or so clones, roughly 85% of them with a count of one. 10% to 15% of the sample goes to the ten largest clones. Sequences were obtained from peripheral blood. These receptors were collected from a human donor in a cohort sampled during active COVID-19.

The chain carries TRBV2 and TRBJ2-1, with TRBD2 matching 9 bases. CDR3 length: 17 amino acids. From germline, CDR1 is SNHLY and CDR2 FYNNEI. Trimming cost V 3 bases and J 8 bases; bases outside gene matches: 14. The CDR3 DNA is TGTGCCAGCAGTGATTCGCGGCTGCGGGGGGGGGTCGATGAGCAGTTCTTC. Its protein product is CASSDSRLRGGVDEQFF.

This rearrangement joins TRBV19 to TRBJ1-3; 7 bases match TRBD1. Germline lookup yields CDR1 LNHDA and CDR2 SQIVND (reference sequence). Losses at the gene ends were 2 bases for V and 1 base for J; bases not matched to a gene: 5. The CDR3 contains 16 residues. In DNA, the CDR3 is TGTGCCAGTAGTATAAGGACAGGAGGATCTGGAAACACCATATATTTT. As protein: CASSIRTGGSGNTIYF.

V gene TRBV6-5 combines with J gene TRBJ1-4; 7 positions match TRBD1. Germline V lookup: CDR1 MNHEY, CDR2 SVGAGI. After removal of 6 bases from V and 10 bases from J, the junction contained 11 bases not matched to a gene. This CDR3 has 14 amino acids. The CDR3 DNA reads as TGTGCCAGCAGCGGAGAAGGGGGCATCGGAAAACTGTTTTTT. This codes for CASSGEGGIGKLFF.

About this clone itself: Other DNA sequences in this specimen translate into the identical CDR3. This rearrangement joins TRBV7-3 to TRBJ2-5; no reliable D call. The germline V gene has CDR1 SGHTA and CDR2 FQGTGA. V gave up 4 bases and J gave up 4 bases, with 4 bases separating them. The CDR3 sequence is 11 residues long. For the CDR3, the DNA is TGTGCCAGCAGCTCCGGAGAGACCCAGTACTTC. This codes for CASSSGETQYF.

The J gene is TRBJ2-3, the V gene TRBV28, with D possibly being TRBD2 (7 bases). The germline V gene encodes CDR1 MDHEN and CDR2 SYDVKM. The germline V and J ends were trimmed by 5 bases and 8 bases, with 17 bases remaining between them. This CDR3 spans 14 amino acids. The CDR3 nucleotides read TGTGCCAGCAGTGCCCCTGAGGGAGGGGGTACGCAGTATTTT. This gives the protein CASSAPEGGGTQYF.

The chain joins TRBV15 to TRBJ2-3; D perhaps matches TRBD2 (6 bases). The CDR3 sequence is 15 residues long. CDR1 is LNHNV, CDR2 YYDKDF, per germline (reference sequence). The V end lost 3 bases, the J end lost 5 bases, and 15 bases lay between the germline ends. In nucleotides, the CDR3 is TGTGCCACCAGCAGTCGGAGGAGGGTTGGAGATACGCAGTATTTT. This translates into CATSSRRRVGDTQYF.

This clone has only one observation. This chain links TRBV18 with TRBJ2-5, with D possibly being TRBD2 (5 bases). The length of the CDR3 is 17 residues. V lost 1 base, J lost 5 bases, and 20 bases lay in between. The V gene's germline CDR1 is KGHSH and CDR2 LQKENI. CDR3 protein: CASSPLGPGGDRETQYF. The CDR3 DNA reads TGTGCCAGCTCACCACTCGGGCCAGGAGGCGATCGGGAGACCCAGTACTTC.

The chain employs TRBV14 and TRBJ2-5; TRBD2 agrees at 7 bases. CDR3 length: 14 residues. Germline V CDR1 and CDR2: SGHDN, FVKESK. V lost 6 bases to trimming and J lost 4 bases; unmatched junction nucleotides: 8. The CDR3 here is CASRPRGVGETQYF. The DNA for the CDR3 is TGTGCCAGCAGGCCCCGGGGGGTCGGAGAGACCCAGTACTTC.

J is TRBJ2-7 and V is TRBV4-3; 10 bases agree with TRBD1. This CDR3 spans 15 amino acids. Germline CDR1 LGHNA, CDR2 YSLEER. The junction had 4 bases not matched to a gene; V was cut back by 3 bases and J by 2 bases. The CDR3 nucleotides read TGCGCCAGCAGCCAGAGGGGACAGGGGCCCTACGAGCAGTACTTC. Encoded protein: CASSQRGQGPYEQYF.

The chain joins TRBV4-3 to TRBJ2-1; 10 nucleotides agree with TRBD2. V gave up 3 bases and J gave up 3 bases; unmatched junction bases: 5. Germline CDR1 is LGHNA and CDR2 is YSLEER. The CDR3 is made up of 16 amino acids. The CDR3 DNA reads TGCGCCAGCAGCCAGTTACTAGCGGGGAACTACAATGAGCAGTTCTTC. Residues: CASSQLLAGNYNEQFF.

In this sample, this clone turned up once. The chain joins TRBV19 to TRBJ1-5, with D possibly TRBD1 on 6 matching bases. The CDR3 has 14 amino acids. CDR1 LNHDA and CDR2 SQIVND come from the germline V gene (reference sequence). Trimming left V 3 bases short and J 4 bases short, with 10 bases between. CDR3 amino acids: CASSIDRLNQPQHF. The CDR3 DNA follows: TGTGCCAGTAGTATCGACAGGTTGAATCAGCCCCAGCATTTT.

The DNA of the CDR3 is TGCGCCAGCAGCCAAGTGACTAGCGGGGGGGGCTACGAGCAGTACTTC. Translation: CASSQVTSGGGYEQYF. The rearrangement links TRBV4-1 to TRBJ2-7; TRBD2 matches 14 bases. Germline assignment: CDR1 MGHRA and CDR2 YSYEKL. Unmatched junction bases numbered 2, after V lost 1 base and J lost 3 bases. The CDR3 loop spans 16 amino acids.

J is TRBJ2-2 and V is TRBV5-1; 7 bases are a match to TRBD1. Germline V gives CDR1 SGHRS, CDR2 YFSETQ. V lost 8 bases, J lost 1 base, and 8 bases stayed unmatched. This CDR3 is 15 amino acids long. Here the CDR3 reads CASTGRTGNTGELFF. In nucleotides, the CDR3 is TGCGCCAGTACCGGTAGGACAGGGAACACCGGGGAGCTGTTTTTT. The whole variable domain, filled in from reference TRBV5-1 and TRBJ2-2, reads KAGVTQTPRYLIKTRGQQVTLSCSPISGHRSVSWYQQTPGQGLQFLFEYFSETQRNKGNFPGRFSGRQFSNSRSEMNVSTLELGDSALYLCASTGRTGNTGELFFGEGSRLTVL.

Here the CDR3 reads CASSLGSSSTDTQYF. For the CDR3, the DNA is TGTGCCAGCAGCTTGGGCAGTTCTAGCACAGATACGCAGTATTTT. This rearrangement joins TRBV5-5 to TRBJ2-3; D ambiguous. The CDR3 covers 15 residues. V was clipped by 0 bases and J by 0 bases, with 8 bases between them. Germline CDR1 is SGHKS and CDR2 is YYEKEE (reference sequence).

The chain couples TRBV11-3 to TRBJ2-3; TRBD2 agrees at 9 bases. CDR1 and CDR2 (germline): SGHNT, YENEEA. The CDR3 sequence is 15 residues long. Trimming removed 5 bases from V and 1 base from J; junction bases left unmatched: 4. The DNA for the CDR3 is TGTGCCAGCAGCGTTCGGACTAGCGGCACAGATACGCAGTATTTT. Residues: CASSVRTSGTDTQYF.

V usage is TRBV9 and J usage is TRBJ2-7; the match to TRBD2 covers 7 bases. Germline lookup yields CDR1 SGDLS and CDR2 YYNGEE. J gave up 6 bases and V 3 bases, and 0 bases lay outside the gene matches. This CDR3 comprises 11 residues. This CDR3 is CASSAGGEQYF. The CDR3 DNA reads TGTGCCAGCAGCGCGGGGGGCGAGCAGTACTTC.

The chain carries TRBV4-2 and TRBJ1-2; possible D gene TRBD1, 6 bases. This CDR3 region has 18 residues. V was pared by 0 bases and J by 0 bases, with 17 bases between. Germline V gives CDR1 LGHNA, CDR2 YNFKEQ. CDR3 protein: CASSQDRGREGANYGYTF. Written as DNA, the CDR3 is TGTGCCAGCAGCCAAGACAGAGGCAGGGAGGGGGCTAACTATGGCTACACCTTC.

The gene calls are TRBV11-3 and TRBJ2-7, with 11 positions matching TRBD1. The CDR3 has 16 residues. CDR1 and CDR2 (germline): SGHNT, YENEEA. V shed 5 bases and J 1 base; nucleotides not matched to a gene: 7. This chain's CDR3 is CASSPGTGGGSYEQYF. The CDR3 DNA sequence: TGTGCCAGCAGCCCCGGGACAGGGGGGGGTTCCTACGAGCAGTACTTC.

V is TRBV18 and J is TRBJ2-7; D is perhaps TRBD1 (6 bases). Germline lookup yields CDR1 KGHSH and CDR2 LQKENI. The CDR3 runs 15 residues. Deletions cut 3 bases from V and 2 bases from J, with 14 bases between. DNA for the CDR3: TGTGCCAGCTCACCCCGCCAGGGGTCACCCTACGAGCAGTACTTC. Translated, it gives CASSPRQGSPYEQYF. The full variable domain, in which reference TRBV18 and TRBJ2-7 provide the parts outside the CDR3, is NAGVMQNPRHLVRRRGQEARLRCSPMKGHSHVYWYRQLPEEGLKFMVYLQKENIIDESGMPKERFSAEFPKEGPSILRIQQVVRGDSAAYFCASSPRQGSPYEQYFGPGTRLTVT.

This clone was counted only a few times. The CDR3 DNA reads as TGTGCCAGCAGCACAGGACAGGGCACAGATACGCAGTATTTT. Its protein product is CASSTGQGTDTQYF. The rearrangement links TRBV7-3 to TRBJ2-3; 7 bases are shared with TRBD1. The germline V gene encodes CDR1 SGHTA and CDR2 FQGTGA. The CDR3 contains 14 residues. V lost 5 bases and J lost 1; bases outside the gene matches: 3. The entire variable domain, with the rest obtained from reference TRBV7-3 and TRBJ2-3, is as follows: GAGVSQTPSNKVTEKGKYVELRCDPISGHTALYWYRQSLGQGPEFLIYFQGTGAADDSGLPNDRFFAVRPEGSVSTLKIQRTERGDSAVYLCASSTGQGTDTQYFGPGTRLTVL.

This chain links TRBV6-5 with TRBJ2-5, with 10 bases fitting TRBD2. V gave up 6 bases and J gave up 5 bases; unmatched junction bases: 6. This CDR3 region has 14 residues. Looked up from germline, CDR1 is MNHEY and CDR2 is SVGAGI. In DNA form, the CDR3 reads TGTGCCAGCAGCCGAAGCGGGAGGGCGGAGACCCAGTACTTC. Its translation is CASSRSGRAETQYF.

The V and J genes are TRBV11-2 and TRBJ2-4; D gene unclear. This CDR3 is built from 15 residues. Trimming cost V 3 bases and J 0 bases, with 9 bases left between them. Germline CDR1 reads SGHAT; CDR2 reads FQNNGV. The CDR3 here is CASSFPFRAKNIQYF. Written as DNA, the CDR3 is TGTGCCAGCAGCTTTCCTTTTCGAGCCAAAAACATTCAGTACTTC.

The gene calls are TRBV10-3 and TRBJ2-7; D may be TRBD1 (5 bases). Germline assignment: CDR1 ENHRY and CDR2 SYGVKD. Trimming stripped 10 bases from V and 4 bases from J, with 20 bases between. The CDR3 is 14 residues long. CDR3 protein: CATLETGSVYEQYF. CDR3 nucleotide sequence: TGTGCCACTCTAGAAACAGGTTCGGTTTACGAGCAGTACTTC.

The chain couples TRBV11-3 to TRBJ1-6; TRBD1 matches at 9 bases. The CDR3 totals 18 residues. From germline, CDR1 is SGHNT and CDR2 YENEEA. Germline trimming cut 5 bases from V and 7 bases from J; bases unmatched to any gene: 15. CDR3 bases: TGTGCCAGCAGCGACGTCCGGGACAGGGAGGCGGTAAATTCACCCCTCCACTTT. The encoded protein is CASSDVRDREAVNSPLHF. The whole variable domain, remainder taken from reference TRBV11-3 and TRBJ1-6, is EAGVVQSPRYKIIEKKQPVAFWCNPISGHNTLYWYLQNLGQGPELLIRYENEEAVDDSQLPKDRFSAERLKGVDSTLKIQPAELGDSAVYLCASSDVRDREAVNSPLHFGNGTRLTVT.

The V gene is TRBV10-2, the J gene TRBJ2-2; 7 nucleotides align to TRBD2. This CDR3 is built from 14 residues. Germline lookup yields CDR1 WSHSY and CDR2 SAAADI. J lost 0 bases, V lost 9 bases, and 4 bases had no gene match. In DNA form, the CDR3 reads TGCGCCAGTAGGCTAGCGGCGAACACCGGGGAGCTGTTTTTT. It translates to CASRLAANTGELFF.

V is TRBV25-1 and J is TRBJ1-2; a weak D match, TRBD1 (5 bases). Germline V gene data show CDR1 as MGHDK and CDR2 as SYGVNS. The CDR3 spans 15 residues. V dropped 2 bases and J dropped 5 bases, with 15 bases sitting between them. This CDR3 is CASSETGDFYYGYTF. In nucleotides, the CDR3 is TGTGCCAGCAGTGAAACAGGAGACTTTTATTATGGCTACACCTTC.

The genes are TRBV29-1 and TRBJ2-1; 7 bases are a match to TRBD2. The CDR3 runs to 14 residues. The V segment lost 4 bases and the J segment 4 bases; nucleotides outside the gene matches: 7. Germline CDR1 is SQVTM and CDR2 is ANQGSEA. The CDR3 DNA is TGCAGCGTTGTTATTTCTAGCGGATACAATGAGCAGTTCTTC. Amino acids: CSVVISSGYNEQFF.

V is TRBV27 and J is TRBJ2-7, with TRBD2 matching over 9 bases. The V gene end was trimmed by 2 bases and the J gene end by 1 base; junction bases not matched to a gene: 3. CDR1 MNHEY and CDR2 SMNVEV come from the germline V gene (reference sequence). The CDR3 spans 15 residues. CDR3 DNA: TGTGCCAGCAGTTTAAGTCTAGCGGGGTCCTACGAGCAGTACTTC. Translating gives CASSLSLAGSYEQYF.